The rows below give T cell receptor beta chains drawn from one sample of a study of CD8+ T cells in alopecia areata. TCRdb's table, derived via immunoSEQ multiplex PCR, lists solely in-frame clones and lacks some. The sample holds some 100,000 clones; 58% are singletons and the top ten take about 31%. The input for sequencing was CD8+ T cells sorted from blood, taken at week 4, from a patient treated with tofacitinib. These receptors all stem from a human donor with alopecia areata. Both conserved end residues are part of each CDR3.

>TRBV29-1|TRBJ1-1
CSVETGTEAFF
>TRBV7-3|TRBJ2-7
CASRDLSAYEQYF
>TRBV29-1|TRBJ1-1
CSVDGKADTEAFF
>TRBV9|TRBJ1-2
CASSIDRELYGYTF
>TRBV7-9|TRBJ2-5
CASSLNTQYF
>TRBV7-9|TRBJ1-2
CASSFGQTYGYTF
>TRBV29-1|TRBJ2-7
CSVEEQAGGGEQYF
>TRBV27|TRBJ1-2
CASSPRQGGYGYTF
>TRBV2|TRBJ2-7
CASSNDYEQYF
>TRBV21-1|TRBJ2-1
CASSKTGVTYNEQFF
>TRBV28|TRBJ2-4
CASGPGVDIQYF
>TRBV2|TRBJ2-7
CARRQGLDEQYF
>TRBV27|TRBJ2-7
CASSLRGASSYEQYF
>TRBV29-1|TRBJ1-2
CSVEVSTNYGYTF
>TRBV29-1|TRBJ2-3
CSPRMGGHRDTQYF
>TRBV27|TRBJ2-2
CASRMLRDSPWTGELFF
>TRBV30|TRBJ2-2
CACFPGHTNTGELFF
>TRBV29-1|TRBJ1-1
CSVEGQGGTEAFF
>TRBV28|TRBJ1-5
CASSWDTGNQPQHF
>TRBV29-1|TRBJ1-5
CSVGTGIKQPQHF
>TRBV13|TRBJ2-7
CASSQGTAYEQYF
>TRBV29-1|TRBJ1-2
CSVEEGVGYTF
>TRBV5-4|TRBJ2-7
CASSLGQGAYEQYF
>TRBV30|TRBJ2-7
CAWSVGQGPYEQYF
>TRBV27|TRBJ2-1
CASSLTGVYNEQFF
>TRBV30|TRBJ2-7
CAWGENEQYF
>TRBV11-2|TRBJ2-4
CASSLSRDRNIQYF
>TRBV11-2|TRBJ2-7
CASTVGPSRFYEQYF
>TRBV7-7|TRBJ2-3
CASRRGGTDTQYF
>TRBV6-8|TRBJ2-5
CASSPYDRDRGQETQYF
>TRBV30|TRBJ2-7
CAWRTSGAYEQYF
>TRBV6-5|TRBJ2-3
CATHRVWDTDTQYF
>TRBV11-2|TRBJ1-1
CASSLDFAGANTEAFF
>TRBV2|TRBJ1-6
CASSASSRSPLHF
>TRBV13|TRBJ1-4
CASSLRGQGNEKLFF
>TRBV5-6|TRBJ2-3
CASSLIRGGSTDTQYF
>TRBV7-9|TRBJ2-7
CASSPPASLSYEQYF
>TRBV30|TRBJ1-2
CAWSPGGAEYGYTF
>TRBV9|TRBJ2-3
CASSVVGTGDHTDTQYF
>TRBV7-2|TRBJ1-6
CASSLGWAGQPDSPLHF
>TRBV15|TRBJ1-3
CATSRERELAYSGNTIYF
>TRBV30|TRBJ2-1
CAWILAGALHEQFF
>TRBV7-9|TRBJ2-7
CASSYTGLEQYF
>TRBV30|TRBJ1-4
CAWSWDGDEKLFF
>TRBV30|TRBJ2-1
CAWSDMSYNEQFF
>TRBV15|TRBJ2-2
CATSREVYTGELFF
>TRBV6-6|TRBJ2-1
CASSYSSGNEQFF
>TRBV19|TRBJ1-2
CASTLDSYGYTF
>TRBV5-1|TRBJ1-1
CASSPKGQTEVNTEAFF
>TRBV4-3|TRBJ2-7
CASSQDREGYEQYF
>TRBV30|TRBJ2-7
CAFDLAGSSYEQYF